This section outlines one T cell receptor beta chain sequence together with its context. Its antigen is undetermined. Assay: immunoSEQ multiplex PCR; the TCRdb copy retains only in-frame clones and omits some. The table includes approximately 150,000 clones, 70% to 90% detected once. The source of the sample is a study of Ad26.COV2.S vaccination and SARS-CoV-2 variants. Study conclusions and caveats: Analyses that measured TCR breadth and depth may have underestimated total T cell responses. Reported post-vaccination CD8+ and CD4+ T cell responses to spike showed substantial breadth. The study found similar non-spike TCR breadth in vaccine and placebo recipients.

The CDR3 spans 14 residues. Trimming removed 2 bases at V and 1 base at J, with 8 bases between. The germline V gene encodes CDR1 MNHNY and CDR2 SVGAGI (reference sequence). This receptor was taken from a human donor who had recovered from COVID-19. Sequenced material: peripheral blood, taken after recovery from COVID-19. The chain combines TRBV6-6 with TRBJ1-1; D may be TRBD1 (5 bases). The CDR3 nucleotides read TGTGCCAGCAGTTACGGGGCTGAGAACACTGAAGCTTTCTTT. This sequence encodes CASSYGAENTEAFF.